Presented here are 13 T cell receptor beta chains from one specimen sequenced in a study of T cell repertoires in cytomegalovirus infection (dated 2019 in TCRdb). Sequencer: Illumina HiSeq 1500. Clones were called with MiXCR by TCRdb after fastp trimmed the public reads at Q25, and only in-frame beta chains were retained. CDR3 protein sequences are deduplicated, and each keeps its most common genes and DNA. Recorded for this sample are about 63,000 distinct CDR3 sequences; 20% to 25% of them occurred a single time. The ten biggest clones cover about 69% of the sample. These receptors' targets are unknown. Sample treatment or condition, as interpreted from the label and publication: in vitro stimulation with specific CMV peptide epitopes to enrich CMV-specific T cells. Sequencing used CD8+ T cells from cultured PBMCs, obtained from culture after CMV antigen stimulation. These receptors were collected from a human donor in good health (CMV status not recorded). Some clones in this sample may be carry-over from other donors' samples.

The CDR3 is CASSIPGGYEQYF. The CDR3 DNA reads TGTGCCAGTAGTATCCCCGGAGGATACGAGCAGTACTTC. The chain couples TRBV19 to TRBJ2-7; D is possibly TRBD2 (5 bases). CDR3 length: 13 residues. Germline V gene lookup returns CDR1 LNHDA and CDR2 SQIVND (reference sequence). V lost 3 bases and J lost 4, with 10 bases in between.

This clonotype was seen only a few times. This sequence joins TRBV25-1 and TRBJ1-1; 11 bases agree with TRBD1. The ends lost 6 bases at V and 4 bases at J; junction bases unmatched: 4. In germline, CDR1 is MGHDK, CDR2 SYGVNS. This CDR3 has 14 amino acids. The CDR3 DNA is TGTGCCAGCAGGGGACAGGGGGTTCGCACTGAAGCTTTCTTT. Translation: CASRGQGVRTEAFF.

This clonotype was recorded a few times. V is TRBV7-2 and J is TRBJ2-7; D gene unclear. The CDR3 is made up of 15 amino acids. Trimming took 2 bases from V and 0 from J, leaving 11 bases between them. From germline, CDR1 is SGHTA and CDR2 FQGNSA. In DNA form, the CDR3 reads TGTGCCAGCAGCTTAAACAACGGGCCCTCCTACGAGCAGTACTTC. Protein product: CASSLNNGPSYEQYF. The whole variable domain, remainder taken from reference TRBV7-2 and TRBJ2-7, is GAGVSQSPSNKVTEKGKDVELRCDPISGHTALYWYRQSLGQGLEFLIYFQGNSAPDKSGLPSDRFSAERTGGSVSTLTIQRTQQEDSAVYLCASSLNNGPSYEQYFGPGTRLTVT.

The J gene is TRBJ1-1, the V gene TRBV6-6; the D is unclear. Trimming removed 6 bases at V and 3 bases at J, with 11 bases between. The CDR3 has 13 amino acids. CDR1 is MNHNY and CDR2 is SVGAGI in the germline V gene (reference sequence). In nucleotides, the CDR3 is TGTGCCAGCAGGGCGGGAGAGTACACTGAAGCTTTCTTT. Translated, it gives CASRAGEYTEAFF.

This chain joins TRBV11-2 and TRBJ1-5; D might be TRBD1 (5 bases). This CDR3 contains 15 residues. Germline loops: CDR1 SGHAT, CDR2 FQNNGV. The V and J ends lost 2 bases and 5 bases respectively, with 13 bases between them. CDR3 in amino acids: CASSLSAGLDQPQHF. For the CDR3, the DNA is TGTGCCAGCAGCTTATCGGCAGGGCTGGATCAGCCCCAGCATTTT.

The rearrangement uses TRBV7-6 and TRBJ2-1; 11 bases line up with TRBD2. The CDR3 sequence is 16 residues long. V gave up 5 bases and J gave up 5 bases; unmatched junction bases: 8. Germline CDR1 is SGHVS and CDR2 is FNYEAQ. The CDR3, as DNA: TGTGCCAGCAGCATTCCCGGGACTAGCGGAAACAATGAGCAGTTCTTC. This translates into CASSIPGTSGNNEQFF.

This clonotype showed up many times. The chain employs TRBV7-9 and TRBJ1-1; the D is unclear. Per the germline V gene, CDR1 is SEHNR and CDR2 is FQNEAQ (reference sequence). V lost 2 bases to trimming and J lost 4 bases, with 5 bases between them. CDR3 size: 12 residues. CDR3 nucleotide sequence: TGTGCCAGCAGCTTAAGCGGCACTGAAGCTTTCTTT. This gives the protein CASSLSGTEAFF.

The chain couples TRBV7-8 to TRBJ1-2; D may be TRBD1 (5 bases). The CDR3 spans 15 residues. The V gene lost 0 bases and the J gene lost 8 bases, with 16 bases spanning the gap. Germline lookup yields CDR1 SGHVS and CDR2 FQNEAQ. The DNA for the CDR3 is TGTGCCAGCAGCTTAGCGAAGGGGATCCATCTGGGCTACACCTTC. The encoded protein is CASSLAKGIHLGYTF.

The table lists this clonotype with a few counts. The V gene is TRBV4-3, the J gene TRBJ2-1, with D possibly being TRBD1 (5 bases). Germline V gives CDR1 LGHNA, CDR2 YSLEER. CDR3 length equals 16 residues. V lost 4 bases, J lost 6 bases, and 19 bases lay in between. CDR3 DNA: TGCGCCAGCAGCCGTACCCCCCCCCAGGGTTCCAATGAGCAGTTCTTC. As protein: CASSRTPPQGSNEQFF.

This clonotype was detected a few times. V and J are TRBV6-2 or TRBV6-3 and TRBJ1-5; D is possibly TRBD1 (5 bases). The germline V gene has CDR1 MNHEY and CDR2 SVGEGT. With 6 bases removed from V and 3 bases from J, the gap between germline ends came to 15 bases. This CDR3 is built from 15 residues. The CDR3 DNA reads TGTGCCAGCAGCCTAACGACAGATTACAATCAGCCCCAGCATTTT. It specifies CASSLTTDYNQPQHF.

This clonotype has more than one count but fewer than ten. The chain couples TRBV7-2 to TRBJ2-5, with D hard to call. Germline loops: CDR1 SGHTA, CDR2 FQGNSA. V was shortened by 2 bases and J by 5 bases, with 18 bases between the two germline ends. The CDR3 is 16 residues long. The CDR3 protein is CASSLSALILGETQYF. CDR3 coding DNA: TGTGCCAGCAGCTTATCCGCACTCATCTTGGGCGAGACCCAGTACTTC.

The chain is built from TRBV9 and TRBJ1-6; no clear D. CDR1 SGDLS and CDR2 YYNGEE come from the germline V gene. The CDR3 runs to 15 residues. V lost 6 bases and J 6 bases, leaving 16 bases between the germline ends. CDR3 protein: CASTLSPMPNSPLHF. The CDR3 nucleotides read TGTGCCAGCACCCTCTCCCCTATGCCTAATTCACCCCTCCACTTT.

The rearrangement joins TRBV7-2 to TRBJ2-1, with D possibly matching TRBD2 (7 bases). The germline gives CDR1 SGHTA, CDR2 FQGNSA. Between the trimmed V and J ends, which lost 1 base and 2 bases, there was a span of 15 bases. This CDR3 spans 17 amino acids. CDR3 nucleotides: TGTGCCAGCAGCTTAGTTGTGGCGGGGGCAGCCTACAATGAGCAGTTCTTC. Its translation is CASSLVVAGAAYNEQFF.